This entry is about one TCR beta chain. The entry originates in a study of control samples from healthy donors and cancer patients. The CDR3 has 15 residues. The V segment lost 7 bases and the J segment 3 bases; nucleotides outside the gene matches: 4. Germline CDR1 SNHLY, CDR2 FYNNEI. Data came from immunoSEQ multiplex PCR; TCRdb stores just in-frame clones and leaves some out. The table has roughly 170,000 clones, about 93% seen once. Input material: blood. The chain combines TRBV2 with TRBJ2-1; 12 nucleotides match TRBD2. The TCR originated in a woman aged 60-75 years in good health. CDR3 sequence reads: CASTELAGGYNEQFF. CDR3 sequence (DNA): TGTGCCAGCACCGAACTAGCGGGGGGCTACAATGAGCAGTTCTTC. Complete variable domain (other parts from reference TRBV2 and TRBJ2-1): EPEVTQTPSHQVTQMGQEVILRCVPISNHLYFYWYRQILGQKVEFLVSFYNNEISEKSEIFDDQFSVERPDGSNFTLKIRSTKLEDSAMYFCASTELAGGYNEQFFGPGTRLTVL.